The sequence of this T cell receptor beta chain was determined in a study of T cell repertoires in aging, cancer and after chemotherapy. Study-level background: Donors were grouped into six age bands spanning 30 or younger through 70 or older. Over several months to years, re-sampled healthy donor repertoires clearly shared clones.

Multiplex touch-down PCR with TRB-A/B primers amplified rearranged V-D-J TRB sequences. TCRdb reanalysed the multiplex PCR reads using MiXCR and keeps one entry per CDR3 protein. The sample has around 9,600 distinct CDR3 sequences; roughly 33% are singletons. This clonotype is medium-sized in the sample. Its antigen is currently unknown. Study conclusions and caveats: The repertoire data cannot show anything about immunological memory following chemotherapy. In cancer patients, declining TCR diversity with age involved lost richness and lost evenness.

The template was genomic DNA from peripheral blood, not RNA. Germline-derived CDR1 and CDR2 are MNHEY and SVGAGI. There are 16 residues in the CDR3. Trimming took off 5 bases at V and 1 base at J, with 15 bases between the two ends. The chain recombines TRBV6-5 with TRBJ2-1; perhaps TRBD1 as D (7 bases). The receptor's source is a human donor in good health. The donor label of this sample is uncertain. Sequencing was done on a sample of blood. CDR3 nucleotides: TGTGCCAGCAGTAGCGACAGGGAGGTTTCCTACAATGAGCAGTTCTTC. Protein sequence: CASSSDREVSYNEQFF.